Each of the 32 T cell receptor beta chains below was sequenced from the same sample in a study of T cell clones after liver transplantation. TCRdb's copy holds only in-frame clones and misses some; the assay was immunoSEQ multiplex PCR. The sample carries fewer than 50,000 clones, about 86% recorded once. The sequencing here drew on CD4+ T cells from blood, taken 24 months after liver transplant. Receptors were obtained from a human patient who received a liver transplant. Among the T cells, some may be from the graft donor.

The chain joins TRBV11-3 to TRBJ2-3; D may be TRBD2 (6 bases). This CDR3 region has 14 residues. The V end was cut by 5 bases, the J end by 4 bases, with 13 bases between. CDR1 and CDR2 (germline): SGHNT, YENEEA. This chain's CDR3 is CASSTRGSADTQYF. CDR3 nucleotide sequence: TGTGCCAGCAGCACCCGGGGGAGCGCAGATACGCAGTATTTT.

The chain couples TRBV2 to TRBJ2-7, with 9 bases matching TRBD1. The CDR3 covers 13 residues. Germline CDR1 and CDR2: SNHLY and FYNNEI. Trimming removed 10 bases from V and 2 bases from J; junction bases left unmatched: 6. The CDR3 sequence is CATGGQGTYEQYF. The CDR3 DNA reads as TGTGCCACAGGGGGACAGGGTACCTACGAGCAGTACTTC.

This clone was seen only once. The chain recombines TRBV14 with TRBJ2-5, with 13 bases matching TRBD2. V lost 4 bases, J lost 3 bases, and 11 bases stayed unmatched. The V gene's germline CDR1 is SGHDN and CDR2 FVKESK. The CDR3 sequence is 18 residues long. CDR3 protein: CASSLWTSGRGWEETQYF. The CDR3 DNA sequence: TGTGCCAGCAGCCTATGGACTAGCGGGAGAGGCTGGGAAGAGACCCAGTACTTC.

The rearrangement links TRBV28 to TRBJ2-7, with 9 nucleotides matching TRBD1. The junction had 9 bases not matched to a gene; V was cut back by 3 bases and J by 6 bases. This CDR3 is built from 15 residues. From germline, CDR1 is MDHEN and CDR2 SYDVKM. Written as DNA, the CDR3 is TGTGCCAGCAGTTTCCCCGGGACAGGGAATCGCGAGCAGTACTTC. It translates to CASSFPGTGNREQYF.

Turning to this clone: This may come from a read error, since a much larger clone is one base off. This chain links TRBV7-2 with TRBJ1-3, with D hard to call. Germline V gives CDR1 SGHTA, CDR2 FQGNSA. The CDR3 contains 15 residues. V was clipped by 4 bases and J by 2 bases, with 12 bases between them. CDR3 region: CASSSQTTPGNTIYF. The CDR3 DNA follows: TGTGCCAGCAGCTCCCAGACTACCCCTGGAAACACCATATATTTT.

CDR3 protein: CASSDSSGRANEQFF. In DNA, the CDR3 is TGTGCCAGCAGTGATAGCAGCGGGAGGGCCAATGAGCAGTTCTTC. The chain couples TRBV2 to TRBJ2-1; 10 bases match TRBD2. The CDR3 has 15 amino acids. V dropped 3 bases and J dropped 6; count of bases not matched to a gene: 5. The germline CDR1 and CDR2 sequences are SNHLY and FYNNEI.

The J gene is TRBJ1-1, the V gene TRBV14, with a possible D match to TRBD1 (5 bases). The CDR3 runs to 13 residues. With 3 bases removed from V and 5 bases from J, the gap between germline ends came to 10 bases. CDR1 and CDR2 (germline): SGHDN, FVKESK. Here the CDR3 reads CASSQGVVTEAFF. The CDR3, as DNA: TGTGCCAGCAGCCAGGGGGTTGTGACTGAAGCTTTCTTT.

CDR3 coding DNA: TGTGCCAGCAGCTCCCGAAATTCACCCCTCCACTTT. It translates to CASSSRNSPLHF. The gene calls are TRBV7-2 and TRBJ1-6; D unclear. The V end lost 4 bases, the J end lost 7 bases, and 5 bases lay between the germline ends. CDR1 and CDR2 from the germline V gene are SGHTA and FQGNSA. The CDR3 runs 12 residues.

The chain joins TRBV19 to TRBJ1-3; no definite D call. Trimming removed 10 bases at V and 4 bases at J, with 14 bases between. CDR1 is LNHDA, CDR2 SQIVND, per germline (reference sequence). The CDR3 is 13 amino acids. The CDR3 sequence is CATQEGTGNTIYF. The CDR3 DNA follows: TGTGCCACCCAGGAAGGTACAGGAAACACCATATATTTT.

The chain uses TRBV7-3 and TRBJ2-5; 9 bases line up with TRBD1. Germline-derived CDR1 and CDR2 are SGHTA and FQGTGA. CDR3 length: 17 residues. Unmatched junction bases numbered 11, after V lost 5 bases and J lost 1 base. The CDR3 DNA reads as TGTGCCAGCAGCGTCGCCGGGACAGGGCCAACCCAAGAGACCCAGTACTTC. Translating it yields CASSVAGTGPTQETQYF.

The V gene is TRBV19, the J gene TRBJ2-1; D possibly corresponds to TRBD2 (6 bases). The CDR3 runs 15 residues. CDR1 LNHDA and CDR2 SQIVND come from the germline V gene (reference sequence). V was pared by 6 bases and J by 0 bases, with 12 bases between. This CDR3 is CASRKAGSSYNEQFF. CDR3 sequence (DNA): TGTGCCAGTAGGAAAGCGGGTAGCTCCTACAATGAGCAGTTCTTC.

This chain links TRBV19 with TRBJ1-2; TRBD1 might be the D (5 bases). Germline CDR1 LNHDA, CDR2 SQIVND (reference sequence). Trimming took off 8 bases at V and 3 bases at J, with 25 bases between the two ends. This CDR3 contains 17 residues. The CDR3 DNA follows: TGTGCCAGTTCTGGATCAAGACAGTTCTATCAGGACTATGGCTACACCTTC. It codes for CASSGSRQFYQDYGYTF.

This clone was picked up one time. The V gene is TRBV4-1, the J gene TRBJ1-1, with D perhaps TRBD1 (6 bases). Trimming stripped 2 bases from V and 6 bases from J, with 13 bases between. This CDR3 has 14 amino acids. CDR1 MGHRA and CDR2 YSYEKL come from the germline V gene. CDR3 bases: TGCGCCAGCAGCCAACTCCAGGGGTTATCTGAAGCTTTCTTT. This codes for CASSQLQGLSEAFF.

This chain links TRBV5-4 with TRBJ1-1, with TRBD1 matching 9 bases. Per germline, CDR1 SGHNT and CDR2 YYREEE (reference sequence). V lost 4 bases, J lost 3 bases, and 10 bases stayed unmatched. The CDR3 is made up of 16 amino acids. The CDR3 DNA follows: TGTGCCAGCAGCGCTGACAGGGGGAAGGGAGACACTGAAGCTTTCTTT. As protein: CASSADRGKGDTEAFF. Drawing the rest from reference TRBV5-4 and TRBJ1-1, the complete variable domain is ETGVTQSPTHLIKTRGQQVTLRCSSQSGHNTVSWYQQALGQGPQFIFQYYREEENGRGNFPPRFSGLQFPNYSSELNVNALELDDSALYLCASSADRGKGDTEAFFGQGTRLTVV.

This clone was seen once. The V gene is TRBV18, the J gene TRBJ1-6, with a weak D call TRBD1 (6 bases). Per the germline V gene, CDR1 is KGHSH and CDR2 is LQKENI. The CDR3 covers 15 residues. V was shortened by 2 bases and J by 9 bases, with 14 bases between the two germline ends. The CDR3 coding sequence is TGTGCCAGCTCACCAGATTACAGGGACGGTTCACCCCTCCACTTT. Translated: CASSPDYRDGSPLHF.

The chain has TRBV13 and TRBJ2-2, with 7 bases matching TRBD2. V shed 1 base and J 4 bases; nucleotides not matched to a gene: 12. The CDR3 loop spans 18 amino acids. The germline V gene has CDR1 PRHDT and CDR2 FYEKMQ (reference sequence). CDR3 coding DNA: TGTGCCAGCAGCTTAGAGCCCGCGGGGGTGTCGTCCACCGGGGAGCTGTTTTTT. This codes for CASSLEPAGVSSTGELFF.

This clone is a singleton in its sample. V gene TRBV5-1 combines with J gene TRBJ2-6, with D perhaps matching TRBD1 or TRBD2 (5 bases each). The CDR3 is 16 amino acids. The germline gives CDR1 SGHRS, CDR2 YFSETQ. V was shortened by 6 bases and J by 4 bases, with 17 bases between the two germline ends. The chain's CDR3 is CASKLGALSGANVLTF. CDR3 sequence (DNA): TGCGCCAGCAAACTAGGGGCGCTATCCGGGGCCAACGTCCTGACTTTC.

The genes are TRBV30 and TRBJ1-5, with TRBD1 as a possible D gene (6 bases). This CDR3 has 16 residues. The V gene's germline CDR1 is GTSNPN and CDR2 SVGIG (reference sequence). V lost 3 bases to trimming and J lost 1 base, with 16 bases between them. The CDR3 spells CAWRPETGRSNQPQHF. CDR3 coding DNA: TGTGCCTGGAGGCCCGAGACAGGTAGAAGCAATCAGCCCCAGCATTTT.

This chain links TRBV6-5 with TRBJ2-7; 8 nucleotides line up with TRBD1. The V segment lost 7 bases and the J segment 2 bases; nucleotides outside the gene matches: 10. The CDR3 contains 15 residues. CDR1 is MNHEY, CDR2 SVGAGI, per germline. CDR3 nucleotide sequence: TGTGCCAGCATCCCTTATCGGACAGGGCCCTACGAGCAGTACTTC. Translating it yields CASIPYRTGPYEQYF.

In its sample, this clone was seen a few times. Different DNA sequences within this sample yield the same CDR3. The rearrangement uses TRBV6-4 and TRBJ1-1; maybe TRBD1 (6 bases). Germline-derived CDR1 and CDR2 are MRHNA and SNTAGT. The CDR3 has 13 amino acids. Trimming removed 6 bases at V and 1 base at J, with 9 bases between. The CDR3 DNA follows: TGTGCCAGCAGAGACAGGAGGAACACTGAAGCTTTCTTT. This gives the protein CASRDRRNTEAFF.

The rearrangement uses TRBV9 and TRBJ1-1, with a tentative D call TRBD1 (5 bases). V gave up 4 bases and J gave up 2 bases, with 12 bases separating them. This CDR3 region has 14 residues. CDR1 SGDLS and CDR2 YYNGEE come from the germline V gene. For the CDR3, the DNA is TGTGCCAGCAGCAAACCGGGGGGTAACACTGAAGCTTTCTTT. Translating gives CASSKPGGNTEAFF. Looking up the rest from reference TRBV9 and TRBJ1-1 gives the full variable domain: DSGVTQTPKHLITATGQRVTLRCSPRSGDLSVYWYQQSLDQGLQFLIQYYNGEERAKGNILERFSAQQFPDLHSELNLSSLELGDSALYFCASSKPGGNTEAFFGQGTRLTVV.

V gene TRBV5-1 combines with J gene TRBJ1-3; TRBD1 might be the D (5 bases). Germline CDR1 is SGHRS and CDR2 is YFSETQ. The CDR3 consists of 16 residues. V gave up 5 bases and J gave up 0 bases, with 15 bases separating them. The CDR3 region has the DNA TGCGCCAGCAGTCGGGACGTAAACCCCTCTGGAAACACCATATATTTT. Translated, it gives CASSRDVNPSGNTIYF.

The chain carries TRBV5-1 and TRBJ1-1; no clear D. Germline V gene lookup returns CDR1 SGHRS and CDR2 YFSETQ. Trimming stripped 0 bases from V and 4 bases from J, with 10 bases between. This CDR3 has 14 amino acids. CDR3 DNA sequence: TGCGCCAGCAGCTTGGACGGGGTAGGCACTGAAGCTTTCTTT. This encodes CASSLDGVGTEAFF.

V and J are TRBV11-2 and TRBJ2-7; D uncertain. Germline CDR1 and CDR2: SGHAT and FQNNGV. Trimming removed 3 bases from V and 3 bases from J, with 12 bases in between. There are 14 residues in the CDR3. CDR3 sequence reads: CASSLVIGGYEQYF. CDR3 nucleotide sequence: TGTGCCAGCAGCTTGGTCATTGGCGGCTACGAGCAGTACTTC.

V usage is TRBV5-1 and J usage is TRBJ2-2; TRBD1 matches at 8 bases. Germline CDR1 and CDR2: SGHRS and YFSETQ. V shed 5 bases and J 1 base; nucleotides not matched to a gene: 7. This CDR3 contains 16 residues. The CDR3 nucleotides read TGCGCCAGCAGGGCTCCGGGACAGGAGAACACCGGGGAGCTGTTTTTT. Its protein is CASRAPGQENTGELFF.

The chain combines TRBV10-1 with TRBJ2-2; D might be TRBD2 (6 bases). Germline V gene data show CDR1 as WNHNN and CDR2 as SYGVQD (reference sequence). CDR3 length: 13 residues. V gave up 6 bases and J gave up 7 bases, with 12 bases separating them. The chain's CDR3 is CASRGGLGGELFF. CDR3 DNA sequence: TGCGCCAGCAGGGGAGGCCTGGGCGGGGAGCTGTTTTTT.

This rearrangement joins TRBV19 to TRBJ1-5; D gene ambiguous. Germline loops: CDR1 LNHDA, CDR2 SQIVND (reference sequence). Trimming took off 1 base at V and 7 bases at J, with 14 bases between the two ends. This CDR3 has 15 residues. The CDR3 DNA sequence: TGTGCCAGTAGTATAGTACCTCATACTAACCAGCCCCAGCATTTT. Its translation is CASSIVPHTNQPQHF. The variable domain in full, completed from reference TRBV19 and TRBJ1-5, reads DGGITQSPKYLFRKEGQNVTLSCEQNLNHDAMYWYRQDPGQGLRLIYYSQIVNDFQKGDIAEGYSVSREKKESFPLTVTSAQKNPTAFYLCASSIVPHTNQPQHFGDGTRLSIL.

The chain links TRBV7-3 to TRBJ2-1; TRBD1 might be the D (6 bases). Looked up from germline, CDR1 is SGHTA and CDR2 is FQGTGA. This CDR3 contains 13 residues. The V end lost 5 bases, the J end lost 7 bases, and 12 bases lay between the germline ends. The CDR3 nucleotides read TGTGCCAGCAGCCAACAGGGTTGGAATGAGCAGTTCTTC. It is translated as CASSQQGWNEQFF.

V and J are TRBV27 and TRBJ2-1; TRBD2 matches at 14 bases. This CDR3 is 16 amino acids long. With 6 bases clipped from V and 5 bases from J, the junction kept 6 bases outside the gene matches. Per germline, CDR1 MNHEY and CDR2 SMNVEV (reference sequence). The CDR3 sequence is CASRSRGLAGDNEQFF. CDR3 DNA: TGTGCCAGCAGATCCCGGGGACTAGCGGGGGACAATGAGCAGTTCTTC.

CDR3 residues: CASSPQSSYEQYF. Here the CDR3 DNA reads TGTGCCAGCTCACCACAGAGCTCCTACGAGCAGTACTTC. The V gene is TRBV18, the J gene TRBJ2-7; D remains unclear. The germline gives CDR1 KGHSH, CDR2 LQKENI. V was cut by 1 base and J by 0 bases, with 4 bases left in between. The CDR3 consists of 13 residues.

This chain uses TRBV7-8 with TRBJ2-7, with D tentatively TRBD2 (5 bases). CDR3 length: 13 residues. Trimming left V 8 bases short and J 3 bases short, with 14 bases between. Germline-derived CDR1 and CDR2 are SGHVS and FQNEAQ. CDR3 coding DNA: TGTGCCAGCGGCCGTGGTGAGGGCTACGAGCAGTACTTC. Translation gives CASGRGEGYEQYF.

This chain joins TRBV7-3 and TRBJ1-2; D is ambiguous. Germline CDR1 SGHTA, CDR2 FQGTGA. This CDR3 is 13 amino acids long. V lost 1 base and J lost 4, with 7 bases in between. CDR3 sequence: CASSLKPAYGYTF. Written as DNA, the CDR3 is TGTGCCAGCAGCTTAAAGCCAGCCTATGGCTACACCTTC.